This TCR beta chain was captured in a study of T cells expressing NK-cell markers. Study information: Out of eight donors sequenced, seven tested HCMV-seropositive and the remaining one seronegative.

CDR3 length equals 16 residues. In germline, CDR1 is LGHNA, CDR2 YNFKEQ. TCRdb processed the 5' RACE reads again and assigns one entry to each CDR3 protein, with no DNA. Its listing shows more than 400,000 distinct CDR3 sequences. Source material: blood T cells: a sorted CD56 or NKG2C T cell subset, CD4+ or CD8+ T cells, or bulk PBMC T cells (not recorded which). This chain joins TRBV4-2 and TRBJ1-1; TCRdb returns TRBD1, unconfirmable since there is no DNA. The receptor's source is a woman aged 18 to 75 in good health. The CDR3 is CASSQTGSTGRTEAFF.